Below, 10 T cell receptor beta chains from the same sample are listed, as sequenced in a study of OX40 agonist ivuxolimab in advanced cancers. Assay: immunoSEQ multiplex PCR; the TCRdb copy retains only in-frame clones and omits some. The sample yields over 70,000 clones, around nine tenths seen once. The sequencing used CD4+ or CD8+ T cells sorted from blood, collected in a trial of the OX40 agonist ivuxolimab. These receptor sequences come from an adult with an advanced solid tumor such as melanoma, head and neck, liver or kidney cancer.

The V gene is TRBV6-1, the J gene TRBJ2-3; D is possibly TRBD2 (5 bases). V was pared by 8 bases and J by 6 bases, with 9 bases between. Per germline, CDR1 MNHNS and CDR2 SASEGT. CDR3 length equals 11 residues. CDR3 sequence reads: CASGRGDTQYF. The CDR3 nucleotides read TGTGCCAGCGGACGAGGGGATACGCAGTATTTT.

V and J are TRBV6-1 and TRBJ2-7; no clear D. This CDR3 has 12 amino acids. With 7 bases removed from V and 5 bases from J, the gap between germline ends came to 12 bases. In germline, CDR1 is MNHNS, CDR2 SASEGT. The CDR3 DNA follows: TGTGCCAGCACCGATTGGGCCAACGAGCAGTACTTC. This codes for CASTDWANEQYF.

The chain uses TRBV27 and TRBJ2-7; D call uncertain. V was clipped by 5 bases and J by 4 bases, with 15 bases between them. CDR1 and CDR2 from the germline V gene are MNHEY and SMNVEV (reference sequence). This CDR3 is built from 14 residues. The CDR3, as DNA: TGTGCCAGCAGTGAGGCCGGGCGGTGGTACGAGCAGTACTTC. Translation: CASSEAGRWYEQYF.

The rearrangement joins TRBV18 to TRBJ2-3; D perhaps matches TRBD2 (6 bases). V gave up 0 bases and J gave up 5 bases, with 21 bases separating them. CDR3 length: 18 amino acids. The germline gives CDR1 KGHSH, CDR2 LQKENI. The CDR3: CASSPPPGLPERIDTQYF. Here the CDR3 DNA reads TGTGCCAGCTCACCACCCCCCGGACTACCCGAGCGGATAGATACGCAGTATTTT.

The chain uses TRBV5-6 and TRBJ1-5, with a possible D match to TRBD1 (6 bases). CDR1 is SGHDT, CDR2 YYEEEE, per germline. There are 16 residues in the CDR3. The V gene lost 3 bases and the J gene lost 5 bases, with 18 bases spanning the gap. CDR3 residues: CASSSSGTFTHQPQHF. DNA of the CDR3: TGTGCCAGCAGCTCCTCCGGGACATTTACTCATCAGCCCCAGCATTTT.

The V call is TRBV4-1, the J call TRBJ2-2, with TRBD2 matching over 13 bases. Germline V gene data show CDR1 as MGHRA and CDR2 as YSYEKL. The CDR3 loop spans 18 amino acids. The junction had 5 bases not matched to a gene; V was cut back by 4 bases and J by 0 bases. CDR3 sequence (DNA): TGCGCCAGCAGCCGATCGGGACTAGCGGGGACGAACACCGGGGAGCTGTTTTTT. It specifies CASSRSGLAGTNTGELFF.

The gene calls are TRBV11-2 and TRBJ2-5; 9 nucleotides line up with TRBD2. The V and J ends lost 5 bases and 3 bases, in that order; junction bases with no gene match: 1. The CDR3 is made up of 13 amino acids. Germline V lookup: CDR1 SGHAT, CDR2 FQNNGV. The CDR3 coding sequence is TGTGCCAGCAGCGGGACTAGCAAAGAGACCCAGTACTTC. Translated: CASSGTSKETQYF.

The chain is built from TRBV13 and TRBJ2-3, with TRBD2 matching over 10 bases. Per the germline V gene, CDR1 is PRHDT and CDR2 is FYEKMQ (reference sequence). V gave up 5 bases and J gave up 4 bases; unmatched junction bases: 9. The CDR3 sequence is 16 residues long. CDR3: CASSGQRGGSSDTQYF. The CDR3 nucleotides read TGTGCCAGCAGCGGCCAGCGGGGGGGCAGTTCAGATACGCAGTATTTT. The entire variable domain, with the rest obtained from reference TRBV13 and TRBJ2-3, is as follows: AAGVIQSPRHLIKEKRETATLKCYPIPRHDTVYWYQQGPGQDPQFLISFYEKMQSDKGSIPDRFSAQQFSDYHSELNMSSLELGDSALYFCASSGQRGGSSDTQYFGPGTRLTVL.

The chain has TRBV6-1 and TRBJ1-1; TRBD1 aligns across 9 bases. This CDR3 contains 16 residues. CDR1 and CDR2 (germline): MNHNS, SASEGT. The V and J ends lost 2 bases and 3 bases, in that order; junction bases with no gene match: 7. In DNA form, the CDR3 reads TGTGCCAGCAGTGAAACAGGGGGCCTTTTACACACTGAAGCTTTCTTT. Translation: CASSETGGLLHTEAFF.

The chain joins TRBV19 to TRBJ2-3, with 8 bases fitting TRBD1. CDR3 length: 16 amino acids. Germline CDR1 LNHDA, CDR2 SQIVND (reference sequence). V gave up 9 bases and J gave up 3 bases; unmatched junction bases: 14. The CDR3 DNA is TGTGCCAGCAGGGAGCCGGGACAGGAGTTTACAGATACGCAGTATTTT. Translated, it gives CASREPGQEFTDTQYF.